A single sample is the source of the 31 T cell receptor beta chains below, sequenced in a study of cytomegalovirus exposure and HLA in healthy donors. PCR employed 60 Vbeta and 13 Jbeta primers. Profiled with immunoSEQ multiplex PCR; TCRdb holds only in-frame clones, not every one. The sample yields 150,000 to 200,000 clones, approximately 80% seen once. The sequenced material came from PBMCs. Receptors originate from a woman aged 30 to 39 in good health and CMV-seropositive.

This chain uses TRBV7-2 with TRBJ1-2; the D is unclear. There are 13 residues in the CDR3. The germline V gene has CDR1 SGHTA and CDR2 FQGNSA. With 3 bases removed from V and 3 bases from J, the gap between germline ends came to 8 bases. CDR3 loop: CASSLDRDYGYTF. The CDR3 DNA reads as TGTGCCAGCAGCTTGGATCGGGACTATGGCTACACCTTC.

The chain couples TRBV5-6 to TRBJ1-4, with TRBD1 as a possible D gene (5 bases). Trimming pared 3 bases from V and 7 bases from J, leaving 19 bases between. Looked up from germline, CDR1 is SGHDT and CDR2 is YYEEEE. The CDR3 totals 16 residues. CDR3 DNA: TGTGCCAGCAGCTCTTCATGGGGCCCCGAAGGTGAAAAACTGTTTTTT. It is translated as CASSSSWGPEGEKLFF.

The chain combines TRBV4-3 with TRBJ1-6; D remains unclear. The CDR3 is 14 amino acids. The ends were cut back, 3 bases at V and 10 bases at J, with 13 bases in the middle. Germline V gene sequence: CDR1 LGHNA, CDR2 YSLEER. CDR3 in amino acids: CASSQIPNRSPLHF. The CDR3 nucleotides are TGCGCCAGCAGCCAGATCCCTAATCGGTCACCCCTCCACTTT.

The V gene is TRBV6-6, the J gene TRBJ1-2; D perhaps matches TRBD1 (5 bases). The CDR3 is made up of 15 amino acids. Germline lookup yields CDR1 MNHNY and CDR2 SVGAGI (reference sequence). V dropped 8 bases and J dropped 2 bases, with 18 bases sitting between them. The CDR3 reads CASRSLVRANYGYTF. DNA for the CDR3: TGTGCCAGCCGTTCCCTCGTCAGGGCAAACTATGGCTACACCTTC.

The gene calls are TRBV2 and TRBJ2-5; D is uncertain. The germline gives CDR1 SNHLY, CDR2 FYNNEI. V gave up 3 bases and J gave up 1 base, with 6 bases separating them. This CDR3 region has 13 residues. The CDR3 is CASSDAGQETQYF. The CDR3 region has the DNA TGTGCCAGCAGTGATGCCGGCCAAGAGACCCAGTACTTC.

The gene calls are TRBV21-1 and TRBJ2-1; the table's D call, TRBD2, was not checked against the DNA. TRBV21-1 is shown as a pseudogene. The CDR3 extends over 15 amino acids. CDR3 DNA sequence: TGTGCCAGCAGCCAAAGCGGGGGACCGTACAATGAGCAGTTCTTC. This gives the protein CASSQSGGPYNEQFF.

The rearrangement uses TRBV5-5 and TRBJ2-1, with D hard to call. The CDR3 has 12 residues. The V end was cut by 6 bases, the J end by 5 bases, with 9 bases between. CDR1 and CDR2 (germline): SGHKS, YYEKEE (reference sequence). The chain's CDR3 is CASNIQNNEQFF. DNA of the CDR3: TGTGCCAGCAACATACAGAACAATGAGCAGTTCTTC. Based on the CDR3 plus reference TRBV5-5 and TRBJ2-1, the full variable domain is DAGVTQSPTHLIKTRGQQVTLRCSPISGHKSVSWYQQVLGQGPQFIFQYYEKEERGRGNFPDRFSARQFPNYSSELNVNALLLGDSALYLCASNIQNNEQFFGPGTRLTVL.

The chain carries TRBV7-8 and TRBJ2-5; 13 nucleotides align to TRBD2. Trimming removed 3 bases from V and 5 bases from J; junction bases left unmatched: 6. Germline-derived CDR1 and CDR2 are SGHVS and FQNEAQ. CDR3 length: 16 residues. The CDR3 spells CASSFRGTSGAETQYF. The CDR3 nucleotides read TGTGCCAGCAGCTTCCGAGGGACTAGCGGGGCGGAGACCCAGTACTTC.

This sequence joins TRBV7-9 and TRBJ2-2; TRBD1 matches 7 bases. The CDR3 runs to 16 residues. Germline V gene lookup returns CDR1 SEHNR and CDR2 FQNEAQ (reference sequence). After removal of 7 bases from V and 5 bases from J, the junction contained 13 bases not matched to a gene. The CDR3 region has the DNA TGTGCCAGCACCCGCTCCTACAGGGGAAGTACCGGGGAGCTGTTTTTT. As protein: CASTRSYRGSTGELFF.

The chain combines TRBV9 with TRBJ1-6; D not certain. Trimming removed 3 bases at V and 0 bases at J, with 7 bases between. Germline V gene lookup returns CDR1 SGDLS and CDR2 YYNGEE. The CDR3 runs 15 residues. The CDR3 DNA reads TGTGCCAGCAGCGGAGGGAACTCCTATAATTCACCCCTCCACTTT. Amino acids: CASSGGNSYNSPLHF.

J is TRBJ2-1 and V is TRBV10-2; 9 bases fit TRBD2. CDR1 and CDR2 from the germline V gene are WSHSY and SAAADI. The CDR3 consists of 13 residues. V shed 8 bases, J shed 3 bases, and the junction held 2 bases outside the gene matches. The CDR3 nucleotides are TGCGCCAGCGGAGCGGGGGGCTACAATGAGCAGTTCTTC. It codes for CASGAGGYNEQFF.

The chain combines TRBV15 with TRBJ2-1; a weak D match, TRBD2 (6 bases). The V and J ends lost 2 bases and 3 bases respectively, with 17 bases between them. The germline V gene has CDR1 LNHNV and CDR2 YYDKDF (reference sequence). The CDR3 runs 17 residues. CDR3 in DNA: TGTGCCACCAGCAGACCTCCCGGGCGGGGCAACTACAATGAGCAGTTCTTC. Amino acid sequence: CATSRPPGRGNYNEQFF.

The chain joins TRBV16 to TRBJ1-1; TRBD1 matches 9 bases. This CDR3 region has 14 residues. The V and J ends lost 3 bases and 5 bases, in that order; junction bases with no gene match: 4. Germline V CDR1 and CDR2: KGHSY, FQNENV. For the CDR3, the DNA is TGTGCCAGCAGCCAGGGACAGGGTGGAACTGAAGCTTTCTTT. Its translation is CASSQGQGGTEAFF.

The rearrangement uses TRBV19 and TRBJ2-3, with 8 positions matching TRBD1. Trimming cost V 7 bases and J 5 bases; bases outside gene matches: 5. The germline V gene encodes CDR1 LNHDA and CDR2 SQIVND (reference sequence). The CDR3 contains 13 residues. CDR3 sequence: CASNFRGQDTQYF. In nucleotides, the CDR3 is TGTGCCAGTAATTTCAGGGGGCAAGATACGCAGTATTTT.

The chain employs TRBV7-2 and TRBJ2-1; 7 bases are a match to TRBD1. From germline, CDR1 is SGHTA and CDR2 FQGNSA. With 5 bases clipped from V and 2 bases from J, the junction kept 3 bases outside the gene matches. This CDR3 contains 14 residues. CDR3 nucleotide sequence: TGTGCCAGCAGCCCGACAGGGACCTACAATGAGCAGTTCTTC. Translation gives CASSPTGTYNEQFF.

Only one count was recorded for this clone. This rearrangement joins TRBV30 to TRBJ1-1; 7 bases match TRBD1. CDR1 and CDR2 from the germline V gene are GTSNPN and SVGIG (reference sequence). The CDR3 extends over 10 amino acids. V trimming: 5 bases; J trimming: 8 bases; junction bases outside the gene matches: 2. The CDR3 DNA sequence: TGTGCCTGGGCAGGGGGGGAAGCTTTCTTT. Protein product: CAWAGGEAFF.

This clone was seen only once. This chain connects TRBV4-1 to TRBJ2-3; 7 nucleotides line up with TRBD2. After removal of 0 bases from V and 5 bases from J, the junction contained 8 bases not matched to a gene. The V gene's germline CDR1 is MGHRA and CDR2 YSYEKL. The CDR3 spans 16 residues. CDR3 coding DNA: TGCGCCAGCAGCCAAGACTGGACTAGTTGGGGAGATACGCAGTATTTT. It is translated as CASSQDWTSWGDTQYF.

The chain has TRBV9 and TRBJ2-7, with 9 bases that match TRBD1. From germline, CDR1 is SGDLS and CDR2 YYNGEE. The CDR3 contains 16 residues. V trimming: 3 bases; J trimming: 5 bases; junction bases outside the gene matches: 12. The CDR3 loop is CASSEATGTGWNEQYF. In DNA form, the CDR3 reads TGTGCCAGCAGCGAGGCGACCGGGACAGGGTGGAACGAGCAGTACTTC.

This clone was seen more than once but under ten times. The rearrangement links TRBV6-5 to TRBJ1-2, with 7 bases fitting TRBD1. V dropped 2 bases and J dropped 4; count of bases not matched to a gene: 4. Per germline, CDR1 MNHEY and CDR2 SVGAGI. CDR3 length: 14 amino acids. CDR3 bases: TGTGCCAGCAGTTACCGGGACAGTCCCTATGGCTACACCTTC. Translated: CASSYRDSPYGYTF.

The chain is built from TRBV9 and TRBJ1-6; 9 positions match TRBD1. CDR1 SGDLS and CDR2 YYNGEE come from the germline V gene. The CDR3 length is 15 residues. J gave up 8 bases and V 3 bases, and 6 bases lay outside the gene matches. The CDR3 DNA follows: TGTGCCAGCAGCGCCGACACAGGGGGCTATTCACCCCTCCACTTT. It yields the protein CASSADTGGYSPLHF.

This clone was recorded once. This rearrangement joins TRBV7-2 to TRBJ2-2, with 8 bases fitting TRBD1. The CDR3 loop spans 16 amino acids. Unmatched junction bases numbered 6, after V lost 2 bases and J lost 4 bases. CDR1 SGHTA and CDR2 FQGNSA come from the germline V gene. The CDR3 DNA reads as TGTGCCAGCAGCTTACGGGGTGGACAGGGCACCGGGGAGCTGTTTTTT. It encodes CASSLRGGQGTGELFF.

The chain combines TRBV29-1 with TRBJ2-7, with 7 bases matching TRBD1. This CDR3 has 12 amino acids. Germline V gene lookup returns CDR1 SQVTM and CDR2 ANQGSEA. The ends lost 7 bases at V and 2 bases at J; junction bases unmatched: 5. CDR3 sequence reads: CSARDSTYEQYF. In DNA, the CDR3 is TGCAGCGCCAGGGACAGTACCTACGAGCAGTACTTC.

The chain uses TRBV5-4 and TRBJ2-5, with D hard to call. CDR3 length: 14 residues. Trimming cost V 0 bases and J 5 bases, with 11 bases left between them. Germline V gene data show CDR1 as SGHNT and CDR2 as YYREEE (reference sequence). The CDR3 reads CASSLDASDETQYF. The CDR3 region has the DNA TGTGCCAGCAGCTTGGACGCTAGTGACGAGACCCAGTACTTC.

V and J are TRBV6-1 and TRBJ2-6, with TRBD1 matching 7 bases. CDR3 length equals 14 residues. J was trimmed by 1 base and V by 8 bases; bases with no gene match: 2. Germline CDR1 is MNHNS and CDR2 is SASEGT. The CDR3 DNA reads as TGTGCCAGCTTCAGGGGGTCTGGGGCCAACGTCCTGACTTTC. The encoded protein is CASFRGSGANVLTF.

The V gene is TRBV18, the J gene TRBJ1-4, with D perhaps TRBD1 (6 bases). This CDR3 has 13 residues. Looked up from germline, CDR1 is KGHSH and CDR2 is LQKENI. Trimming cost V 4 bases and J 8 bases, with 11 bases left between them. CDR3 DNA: TGTGCCAGCTCACAGGGGGGGAACGAAAAACTGTTTTTT. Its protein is CASSQGGNEKLFF.

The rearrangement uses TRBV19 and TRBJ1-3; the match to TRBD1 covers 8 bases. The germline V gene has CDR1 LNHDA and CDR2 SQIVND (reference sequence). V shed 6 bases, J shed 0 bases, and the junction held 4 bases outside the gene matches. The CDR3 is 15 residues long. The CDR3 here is CASSVDRGSGNTIYF. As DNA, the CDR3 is TGTGCCAGTAGCGTCGACAGGGGCTCTGGAAACACCATATATTTT. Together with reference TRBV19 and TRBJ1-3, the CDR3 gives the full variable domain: DGGITQSPKYLFRKEGQNVTLSCEQNLNHDAMYWYRQDPGQGLRLIYYSQIVNDFQKGDIAEGYSVSREKKESFPLTVTSAQKNPTAFYLCASSVDRGSGNTIYFGEGSWLTVV.

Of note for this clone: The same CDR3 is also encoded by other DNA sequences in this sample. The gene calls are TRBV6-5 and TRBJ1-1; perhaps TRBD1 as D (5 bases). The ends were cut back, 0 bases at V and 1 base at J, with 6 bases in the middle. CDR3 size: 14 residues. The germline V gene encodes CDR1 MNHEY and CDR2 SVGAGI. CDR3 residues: CASSYSGGNTEAFF. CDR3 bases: TGTGCCAGCAGTTACTCGGGGGGGAACACTGAAGCTTTCTTT.

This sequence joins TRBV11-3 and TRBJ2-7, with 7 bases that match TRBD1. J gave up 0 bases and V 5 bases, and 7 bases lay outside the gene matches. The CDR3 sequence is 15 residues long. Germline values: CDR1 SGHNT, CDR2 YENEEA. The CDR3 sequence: CASSQLTGSSYEQYF. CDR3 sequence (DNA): TGTGCCAGCAGCCAATTGACAGGGAGCTCCTACGAGCAGTACTTC.

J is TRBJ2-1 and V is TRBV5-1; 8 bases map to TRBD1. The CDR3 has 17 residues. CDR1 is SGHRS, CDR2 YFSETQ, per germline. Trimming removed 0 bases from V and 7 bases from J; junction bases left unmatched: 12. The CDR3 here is CASSLAGLQGAGNEQFF. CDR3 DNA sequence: TGCGCCAGCAGCTTGGCGGGGTTGCAGGGGGCAGGGAATGAGCAGTTCTTC.

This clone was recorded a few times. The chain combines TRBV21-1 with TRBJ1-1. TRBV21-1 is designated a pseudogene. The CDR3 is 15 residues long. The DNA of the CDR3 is TGTGCCAGCAGCAAAGATGAGGGTCGTATCGCTGAAGCTTTCTTT. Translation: CASSKDEGRIAEAFF.

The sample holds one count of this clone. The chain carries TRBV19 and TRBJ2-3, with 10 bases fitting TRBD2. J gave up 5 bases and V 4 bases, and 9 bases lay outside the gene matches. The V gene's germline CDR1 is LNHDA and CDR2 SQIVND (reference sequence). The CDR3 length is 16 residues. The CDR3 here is CASSTPVAGGRDTQYF. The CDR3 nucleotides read TGTGCCAGTAGTACCCCAGTAGCGGGGGGCAGAGATACGCAGTATTTT.